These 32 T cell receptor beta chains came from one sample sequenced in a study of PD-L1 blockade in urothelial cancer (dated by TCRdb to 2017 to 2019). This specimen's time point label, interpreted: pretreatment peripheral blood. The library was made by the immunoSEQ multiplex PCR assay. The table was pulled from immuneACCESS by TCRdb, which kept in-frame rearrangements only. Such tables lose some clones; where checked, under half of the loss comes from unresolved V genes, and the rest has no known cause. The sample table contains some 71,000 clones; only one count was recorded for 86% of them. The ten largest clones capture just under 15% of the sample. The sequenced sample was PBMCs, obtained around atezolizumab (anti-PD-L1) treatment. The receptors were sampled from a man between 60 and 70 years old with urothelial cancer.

CDR3 loop: CASSRTSGTGRMSSYNSPLHF. Here the CDR3 DNA reads TGCGCCAGCAGCCGAACGTCCGGGACAGGTAGAATGAGCTCCTATAATTCACCCCTCCACTTT. This chain links TRBV4-1 with TRBJ1-6; 8 bases match TRBD1. This CDR3 comprises 21 residues. Trimming removed 4 bases from V and 0 bases from J; junction bases left unmatched: 17. Germline values: CDR1 MGHRA, CDR2 YSYEKL.

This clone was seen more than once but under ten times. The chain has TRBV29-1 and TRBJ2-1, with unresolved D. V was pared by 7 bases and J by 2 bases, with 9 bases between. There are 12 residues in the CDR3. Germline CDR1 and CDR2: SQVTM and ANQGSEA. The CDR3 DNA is TGCAGCGGTCAGTCAGCCTACAATGAGCAGTTCTTC. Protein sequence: CSGQSAYNEQFF.

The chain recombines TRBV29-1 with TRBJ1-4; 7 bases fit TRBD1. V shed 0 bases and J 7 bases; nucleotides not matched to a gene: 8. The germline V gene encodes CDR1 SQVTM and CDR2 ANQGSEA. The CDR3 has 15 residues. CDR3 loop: CSVEETGTVGEKLFF. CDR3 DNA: TGCAGCGTTGAAGAAACCGGGACAGTGGGTGAAAAACTGTTTTTT.

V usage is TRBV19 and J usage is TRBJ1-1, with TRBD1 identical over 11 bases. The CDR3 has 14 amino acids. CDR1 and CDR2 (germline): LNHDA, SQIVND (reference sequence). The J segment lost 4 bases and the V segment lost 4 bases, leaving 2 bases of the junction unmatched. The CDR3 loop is CASSTGQGVTEAFF. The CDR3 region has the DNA TGTGCCAGTAGTACGGGACAGGGGGTCACTGAAGCTTTCTTT.

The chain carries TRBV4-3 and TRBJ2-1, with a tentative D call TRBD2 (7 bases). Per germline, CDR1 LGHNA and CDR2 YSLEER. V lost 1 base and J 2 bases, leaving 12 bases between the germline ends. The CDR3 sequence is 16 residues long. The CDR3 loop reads CASSQVGGGPYNEQFF. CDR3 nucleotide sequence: TGCGCCAGCAGCCAAGTTGGGGGGGGGCCCTACAATGAGCAGTTCTTC.

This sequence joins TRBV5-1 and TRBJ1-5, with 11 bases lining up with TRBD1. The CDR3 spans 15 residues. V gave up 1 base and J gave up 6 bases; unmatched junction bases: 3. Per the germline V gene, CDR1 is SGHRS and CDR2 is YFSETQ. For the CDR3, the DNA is TGCGCCAGCAGCTTGAGGGACAGGGGGGGTCAGCCCCAGCATTTT. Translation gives CASSLRDRGGQPQHF.

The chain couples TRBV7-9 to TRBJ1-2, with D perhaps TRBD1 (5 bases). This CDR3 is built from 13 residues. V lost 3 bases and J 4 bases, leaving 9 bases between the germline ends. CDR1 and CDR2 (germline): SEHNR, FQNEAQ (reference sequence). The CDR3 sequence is CASSFGQTYGYTF. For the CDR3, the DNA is TGTGCCAGCAGCTTCGGACAAACCTATGGCTACACCTTC. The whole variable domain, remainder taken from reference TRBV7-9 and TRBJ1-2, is DTGVSQNPRHKITKRGQNVTFRCDPISEHNRLYWYRQTLGQGPEFLTYFQNEAQLEKSRLLSDRFSAERPKGSFSTLEIQRTEQGDSAMYLCASSFGQTYGYTFGSGTRLTVV.

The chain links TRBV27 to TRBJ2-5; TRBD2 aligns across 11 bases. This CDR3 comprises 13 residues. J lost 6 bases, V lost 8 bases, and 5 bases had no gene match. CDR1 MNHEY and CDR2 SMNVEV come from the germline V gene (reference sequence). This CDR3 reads CASSTSGGQTQYF. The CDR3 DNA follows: TGTGCCAGCTCAACTAGCGGGGGTCAGACCCAGTACTTC.

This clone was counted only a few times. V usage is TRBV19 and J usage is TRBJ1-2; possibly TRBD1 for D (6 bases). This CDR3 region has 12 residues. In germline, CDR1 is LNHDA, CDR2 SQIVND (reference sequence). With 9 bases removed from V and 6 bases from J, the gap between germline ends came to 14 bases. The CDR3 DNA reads TGTGCCAGCAAAAGGACAGCCGATGGCTACACCTTC. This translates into CASKRTADGYTF. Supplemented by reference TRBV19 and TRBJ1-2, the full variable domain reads DGGITQSPKYLFRKEGQNVTLSCEQNLNHDAMYWYRQDPGQGLRLIYYSQIVNDFQKGDIAEGYSVSREKKESFPLTVTSAQKNPTAFYLCASKRTADGYTFGSGTRLTVV.

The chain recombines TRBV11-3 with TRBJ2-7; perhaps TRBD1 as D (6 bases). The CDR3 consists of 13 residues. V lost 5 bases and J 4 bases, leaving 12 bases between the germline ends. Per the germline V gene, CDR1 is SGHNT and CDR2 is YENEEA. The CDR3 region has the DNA TGTGCCAGCAGCCACAGGGTTACTTACGAGCAGTACTTC. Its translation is CASSHRVTYEQYF.

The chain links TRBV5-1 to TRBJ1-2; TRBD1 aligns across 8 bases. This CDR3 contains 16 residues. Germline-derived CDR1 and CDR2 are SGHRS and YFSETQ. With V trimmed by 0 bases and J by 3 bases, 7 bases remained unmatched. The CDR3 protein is CASSLAMVRGHYGYTF. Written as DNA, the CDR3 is TGCGCCAGCAGCTTGGCGATGGTCAGGGGGCACTATGGCTACACCTTC.

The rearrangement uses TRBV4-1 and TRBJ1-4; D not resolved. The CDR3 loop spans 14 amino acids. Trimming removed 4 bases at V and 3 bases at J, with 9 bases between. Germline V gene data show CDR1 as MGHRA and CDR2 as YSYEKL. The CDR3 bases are TGCGCCAGCAGCCTGCGGGGATCTAATGAAAAACTGTTTTTT. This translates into CASSLRGSNEKLFF.

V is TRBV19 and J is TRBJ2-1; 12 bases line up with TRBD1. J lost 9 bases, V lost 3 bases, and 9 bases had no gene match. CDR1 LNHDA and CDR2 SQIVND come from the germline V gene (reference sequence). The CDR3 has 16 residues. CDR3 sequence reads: CASSIRRDRGLREQFF. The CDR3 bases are TGTGCCAGTAGTATCCGCCGGGACAGGGGGCTTCGTGAGCAGTTCTTC. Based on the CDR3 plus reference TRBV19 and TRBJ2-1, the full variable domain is DGGITQSPKYLFRKEGQNVTLSCEQNLNHDAMYWYRQDPGQGLRLIYYSQIVNDFQKGDIAEGYSVSREKKESFPLTVTSAQKNPTAFYLCASSIRRDRGLREQFFGPGTRLTVL.

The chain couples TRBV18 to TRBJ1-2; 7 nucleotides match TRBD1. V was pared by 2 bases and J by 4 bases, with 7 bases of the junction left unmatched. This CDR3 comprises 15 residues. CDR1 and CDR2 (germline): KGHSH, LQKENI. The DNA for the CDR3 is TGTGCCAGCTCACCAGAGCAGGGGGTGTTCTATGGCTACACCTTC. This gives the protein CASSPEQGVFYGYTF.

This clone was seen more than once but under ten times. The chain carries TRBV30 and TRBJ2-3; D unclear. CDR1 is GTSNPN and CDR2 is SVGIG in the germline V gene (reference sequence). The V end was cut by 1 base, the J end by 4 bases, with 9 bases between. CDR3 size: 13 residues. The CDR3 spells CAWSASGADTQYF. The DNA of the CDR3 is TGTGCCTGGAGTGCCTCGGGTGCAGATACGCAGTATTTT.

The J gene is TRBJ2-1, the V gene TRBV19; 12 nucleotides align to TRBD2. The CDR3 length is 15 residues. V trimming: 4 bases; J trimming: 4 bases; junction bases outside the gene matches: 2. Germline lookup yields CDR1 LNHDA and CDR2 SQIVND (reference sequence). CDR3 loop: CASSRLAGDYNEQFF. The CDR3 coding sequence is TGTGCCAGTAGTAGACTAGCGGGGGATTACAATGAGCAGTTCTTC.

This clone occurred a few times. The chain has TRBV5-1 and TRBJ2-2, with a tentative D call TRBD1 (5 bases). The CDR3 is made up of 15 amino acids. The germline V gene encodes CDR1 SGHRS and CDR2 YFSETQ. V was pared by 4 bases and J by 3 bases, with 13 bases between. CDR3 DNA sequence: TGCGCCAGCAGCCTTGACAGAATTGACACCGGGGAGCTGTTTTTT. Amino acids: CASSLDRIDTGELFF.

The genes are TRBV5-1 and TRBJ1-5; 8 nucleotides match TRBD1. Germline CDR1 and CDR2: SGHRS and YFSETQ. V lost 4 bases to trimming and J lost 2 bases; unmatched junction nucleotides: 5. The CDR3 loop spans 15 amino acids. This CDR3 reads CASSLQGARNQPQHF. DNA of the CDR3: TGCGCCAGCAGCCTTCAGGGGGCCCGCAATCAGCCCCAGCATTTT.

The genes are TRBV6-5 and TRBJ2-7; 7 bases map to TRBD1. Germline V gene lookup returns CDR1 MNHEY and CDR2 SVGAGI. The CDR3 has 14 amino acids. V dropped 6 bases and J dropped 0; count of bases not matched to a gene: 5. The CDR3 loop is CASRRGQLSYEQYF. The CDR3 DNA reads TGTGCCAGCAGACGGGGACAGCTCTCCTACGAGCAGTACTTC.

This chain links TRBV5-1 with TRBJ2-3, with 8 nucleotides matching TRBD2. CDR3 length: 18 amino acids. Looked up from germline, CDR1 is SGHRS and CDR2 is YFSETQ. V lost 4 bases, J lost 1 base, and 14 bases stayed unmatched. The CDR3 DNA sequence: TGCGCCAGCAGCCGCCTCGGGGCTCCAGCGGGGGGCACAGATACGCAGTATTTT. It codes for CASSRLGAPAGGTDTQYF. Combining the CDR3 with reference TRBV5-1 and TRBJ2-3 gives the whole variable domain KAGVTQTPRYLIKTRGQQVTLSCSPISGHRSVSWYQQTPGQGLQFLFEYFSETQRNKGNFPGRFSGRQFSNSRSEMNVSTLELGDSALYLCASSRLGAPAGGTDTQYFGPGTRLTVL.

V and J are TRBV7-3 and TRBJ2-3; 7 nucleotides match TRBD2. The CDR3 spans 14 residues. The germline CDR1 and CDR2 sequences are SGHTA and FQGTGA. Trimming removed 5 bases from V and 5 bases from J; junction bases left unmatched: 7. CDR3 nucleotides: TGTGCCAGCAGCCCAAGCGGGGTGGAAGATACGCAGTATTTT. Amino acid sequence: CASSPSGVEDTQYF. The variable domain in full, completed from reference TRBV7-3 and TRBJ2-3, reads GAGVSQTPSNKVTEKGKYVELRCDPISGHTALYWYRQSLGQGPEFLIYFQGTGAADDSGLPNDRFFAVRPEGSVSTLKIQRTERGDSAVYLCASSPSGVEDTQYFGPGTRLTVL.

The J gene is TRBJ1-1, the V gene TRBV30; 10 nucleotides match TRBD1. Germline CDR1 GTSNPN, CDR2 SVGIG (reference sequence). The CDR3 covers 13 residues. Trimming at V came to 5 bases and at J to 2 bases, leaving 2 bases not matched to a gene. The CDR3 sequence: CAWDRGRNTEAFF. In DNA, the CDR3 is TGTGCCTGGGACAGGGGGCGAAACACTGAAGCTTTCTTT.

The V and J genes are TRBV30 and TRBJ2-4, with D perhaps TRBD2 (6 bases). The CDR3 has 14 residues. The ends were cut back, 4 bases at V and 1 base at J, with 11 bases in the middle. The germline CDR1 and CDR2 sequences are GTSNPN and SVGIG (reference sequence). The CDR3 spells CAWTGRGAKNIQYF. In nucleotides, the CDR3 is TGTGCCTGGACGGGTCGGGGGGCCAAAAACATTCAGTACTTC.

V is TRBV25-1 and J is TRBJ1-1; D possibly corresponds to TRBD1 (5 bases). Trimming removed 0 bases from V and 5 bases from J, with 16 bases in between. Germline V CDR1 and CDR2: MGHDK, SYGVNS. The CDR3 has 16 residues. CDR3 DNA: TGTGCCAGCAGTGAATATTATCCCCAGGGTCGGACTGAAGCTTTCTTT. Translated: CASSEYYPQGRTEAFF.

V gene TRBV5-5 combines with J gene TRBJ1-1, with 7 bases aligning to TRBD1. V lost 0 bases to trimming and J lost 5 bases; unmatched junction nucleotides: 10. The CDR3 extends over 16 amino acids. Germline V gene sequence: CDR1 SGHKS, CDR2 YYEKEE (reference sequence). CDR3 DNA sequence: TGTGCCAGCAGCTTGGTAGGGGGCTTCGGAGGAACTGAAGCTTTCTTT. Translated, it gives CASSLVGGFGGTEAFF.

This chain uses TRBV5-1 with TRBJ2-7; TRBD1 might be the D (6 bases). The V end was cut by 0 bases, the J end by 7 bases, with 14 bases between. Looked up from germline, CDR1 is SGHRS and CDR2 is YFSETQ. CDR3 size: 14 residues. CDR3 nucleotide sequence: TGCGCCAGCAGCTTGGACAGGGCGTCGGGTGAGCAGTACTTC. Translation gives CASSLDRASGEQYF. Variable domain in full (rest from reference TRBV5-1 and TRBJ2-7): KAGVTQTPRYLIKTRGQQVTLSCSPISGHRSVSWYQQTPGQGLQFLFEYFSETQRNKGNFPGRFSGRQFSNSRSEMNVSTLELGDSALYLCASSLDRASGEQYFGPGTRLTVT.

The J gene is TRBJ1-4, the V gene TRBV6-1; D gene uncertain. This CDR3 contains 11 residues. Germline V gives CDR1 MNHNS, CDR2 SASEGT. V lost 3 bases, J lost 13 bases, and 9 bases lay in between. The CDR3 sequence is CASSDRSTLFF. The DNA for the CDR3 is TGTGCCAGCAGTGACAGGTCGACACTGTTTTTT.

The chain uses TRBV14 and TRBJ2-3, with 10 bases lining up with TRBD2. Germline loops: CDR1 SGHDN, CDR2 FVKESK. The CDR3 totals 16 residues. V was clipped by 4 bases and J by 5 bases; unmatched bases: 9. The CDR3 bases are TGTGCCAGCAGCCGGGAGCTAGCGGGGGCAGGAGATACGCAGTATTTT. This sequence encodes CASSRELAGAGDTQYF. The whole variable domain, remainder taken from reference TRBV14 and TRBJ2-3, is EAGVTQFPSHSVIEKGQTVTLRCDPISGHDNLYWYRRVMGKEIKFLLHFVKESKQDESGMPNNRFLAERTGGTYSTLKVQPAELEDSGVYFCASSRELAGAGDTQYFGPGTRLTVL.

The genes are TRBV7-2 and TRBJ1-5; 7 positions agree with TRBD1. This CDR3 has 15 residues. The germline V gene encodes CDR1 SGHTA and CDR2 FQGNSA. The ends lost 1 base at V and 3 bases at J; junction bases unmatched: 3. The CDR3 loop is CASSLGRGHNQPQHF. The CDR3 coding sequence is TGTGCCAGCAGCTTAGGAAGGGGGCACAATCAGCCCCAGCATTTT. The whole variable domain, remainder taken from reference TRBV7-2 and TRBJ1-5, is GAGVSQSPSNKVTEKGKDVELRCDPISGHTALYWYRQSLGQGLEFLIYFQGNSAPDKSGLPSDRFSAERTGGSVSTLTIQRTQQEDSAVYLCASSLGRGHNQPQHFGDGTRLSIL.

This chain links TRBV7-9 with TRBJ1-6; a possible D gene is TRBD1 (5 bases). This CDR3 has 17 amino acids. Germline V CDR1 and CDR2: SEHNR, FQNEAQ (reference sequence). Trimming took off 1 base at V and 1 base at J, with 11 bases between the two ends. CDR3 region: CASSLGGVGSYNSPLHF. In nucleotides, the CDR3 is TGTGCCAGCAGCTTAGGGGGCGTAGGATCCTATAATTCACCCCTCCACTTT.

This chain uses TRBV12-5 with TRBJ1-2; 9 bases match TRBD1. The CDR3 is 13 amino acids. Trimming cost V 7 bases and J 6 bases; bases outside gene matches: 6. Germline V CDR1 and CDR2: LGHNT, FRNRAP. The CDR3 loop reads CASARGQGNGYTF. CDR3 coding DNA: TGTGCTAGTGCCAGGGGACAGGGTAATGGCTACACCTTC.

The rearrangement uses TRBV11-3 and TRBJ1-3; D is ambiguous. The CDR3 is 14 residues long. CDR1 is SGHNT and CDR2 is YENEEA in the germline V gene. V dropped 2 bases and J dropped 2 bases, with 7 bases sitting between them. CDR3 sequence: CASSLRGTGNTIYF. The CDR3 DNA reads TGTGCCAGCAGCTTACGGGGAACTGGAAACACCATATATTTT. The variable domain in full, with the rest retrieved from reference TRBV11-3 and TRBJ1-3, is EAGVVQSPRYKIIEKKQPVAFWCNPISGHNTLYWYLQNLGQGPELLIRYENEEAVDDSQLPKDRFSAERLKGVDSTLKIQPAELGDSAVYLCASSLRGTGNTIYFGEGSWLTVV.